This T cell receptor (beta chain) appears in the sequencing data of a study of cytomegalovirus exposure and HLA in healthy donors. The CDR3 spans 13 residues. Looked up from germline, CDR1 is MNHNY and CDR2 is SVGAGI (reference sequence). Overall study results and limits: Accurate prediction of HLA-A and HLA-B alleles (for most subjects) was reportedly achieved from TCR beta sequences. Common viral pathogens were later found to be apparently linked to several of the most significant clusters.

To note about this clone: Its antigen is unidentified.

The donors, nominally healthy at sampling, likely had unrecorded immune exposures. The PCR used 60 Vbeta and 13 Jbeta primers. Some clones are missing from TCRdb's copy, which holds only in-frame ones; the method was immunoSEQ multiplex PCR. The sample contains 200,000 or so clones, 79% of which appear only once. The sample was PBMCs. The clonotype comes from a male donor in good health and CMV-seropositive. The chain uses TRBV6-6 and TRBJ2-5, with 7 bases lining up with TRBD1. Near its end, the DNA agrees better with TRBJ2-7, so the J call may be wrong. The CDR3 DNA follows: TGTGCCAGCAGTATCGACAGGGAAGACGAGCAGTACTTC. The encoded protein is CASSIDREDEQYF.